The 7 T cell receptor beta chains below all came from one sample that was sequenced in a study of graft-versus-host responses after intestinal transplantation. This table comes from immunoSEQ multiplex PCR, and its TCRdb copy is limited to in-frame clones, with some not included. The sample carries some 41,000 clones, roughly 89% recorded once. Source: PBMCs, taken less than 280 days after transplant. Every receptor here comes from a human patient who received an intestinal transplant, so some T cells may come from the graft donor.

In its sample, this clone was seen once. The chain has TRBV4-3 and TRBJ1-1; 8 bases are shared with TRBD1. The CDR3 totals 14 residues. With 4 bases clipped from V and 3 bases from J, the junction kept 4 bases outside the gene matches. The germline V gene encodes CDR1 LGHNA and CDR2 YSLEER. The CDR3 here is CASSLRTGHTEAFF. In DNA, the CDR3 is TGCGCCAGCAGCCTAAGGACAGGGCACACTGAAGCTTTCTTT.

J is TRBJ1-2 and V is TRBV7-9; D may be TRBD1 (5 bases). V gave up 1 base and J gave up 4 bases, with 10 bases separating them. The CDR3 spans 14 residues. Looked up from germline, CDR1 is SEHNR and CDR2 is FQNEAQ (reference sequence). CDR3 sequence reads: CASSLEWTSYGYTF. CDR3 nucleotides: TGTGCCAGCAGCTTAGAATGGACAAGCTATGGCTACACCTTC.

The gene calls are TRBV5-4 and TRBJ2-5; D remains unclear. The CDR3 has 11 residues. V was cut by 8 bases and J by 5 bases, with 10 bases left in between. The V gene's germline CDR1 is SGHNT and CDR2 YYREEE (reference sequence). CDR3 sequence: CARMFPETQYF. DNA of the CDR3: TGTGCCAGGATGTTTCCGGAGACCCAGTACTTC.

The chain is built from TRBV27 and TRBJ2-3; 7 bases are shared with TRBD1. Unmatched junction bases numbered 10, after V lost 6 bases and J lost 4 bases. CDR1 is MNHEY and CDR2 is SMNVEV in the germline V gene (reference sequence). The CDR3 loop spans 15 amino acids. The CDR3 DNA is TGTGCCAGCAGCCCTTGGGCAGGGGGTGCAGATACGCAGTATTTT. Its translation: CASSPWAGGADTQYF.

The chain uses TRBV5-1 and TRBJ2-3; D gene unclear. CDR3 length: 13 residues. Trimming took 0 bases from V and 0 from J, leaving 2 bases between them. Germline lookup yields CDR1 SGHRS and CDR2 YFSETQ. The CDR3 DNA reads as TGCGCCAGCAGCTTGGTGAGCACAGATACGCAGTATTTT. It codes for CASSLVSTDTQYF.

V and J are TRBV7-3 and TRBJ2-5; the D call may be TRBD1 or TRBD2 (5 bases each). The CDR3 sequence is 13 residues long. V lost 10 bases and J 3 bases, leaving 15 bases between the germline ends. Germline values: CDR1 SGHTA, CDR2 FQGTGA. CDR3 amino acids: CATSLGREETQYF. DNA for the CDR3: TGTGCCACCTCTTTGGGACGCGAAGAGACCCAGTACTTC.

V gene TRBV30 combines with J gene TRBJ2-7; D may be TRBD1 (5 bases). Germline values: CDR1 GTSNPN, CDR2 SVGIG (reference sequence). Trimming removed 1 base from V and 2 bases from J, with 18 bases in between. The CDR3 contains 16 residues. The CDR3 sequence: CAWSGPSTSRAYEQYF. CDR3 nucleotide sequence: TGTGCCTGGAGTGGGCCATCCACCTCCAGGGCCTACGAGCAGTACTTC.